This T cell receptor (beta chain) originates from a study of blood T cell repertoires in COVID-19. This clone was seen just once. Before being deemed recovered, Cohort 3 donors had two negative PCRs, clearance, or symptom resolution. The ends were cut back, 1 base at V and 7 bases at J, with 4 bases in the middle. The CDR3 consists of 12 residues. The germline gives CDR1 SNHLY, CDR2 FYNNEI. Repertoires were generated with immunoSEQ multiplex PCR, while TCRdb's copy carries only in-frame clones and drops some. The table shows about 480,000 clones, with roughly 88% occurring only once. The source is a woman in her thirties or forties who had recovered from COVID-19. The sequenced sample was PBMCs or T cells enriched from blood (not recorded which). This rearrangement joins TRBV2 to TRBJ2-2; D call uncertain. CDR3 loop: CASSEDSGELFF. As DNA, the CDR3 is TGTGCCAGCAGTGAAGACAGCGGGGAGCTGTTTTTT.